This is a list of T cell receptor beta chains from one sample in a study of vaccination effects on CD4 cells after COVID-19. The repertoire was sequenced with immunoSEQ multiplex PCR; TCRdb's copy has only in-frame clones and lacks some. The sample shows some 40,000 clones, 55% to 80% of them seen only once. What these receptors recognize is not known. The sample consisted of CD4+ T cells from PBMCs cultured without peptide, taken after COVID-19 vaccination. The receptors were gathered from a human donor who received a COVID-19 vaccine. Each CDR3 is given with its conserved first and last residue. The order of the fields is V gene, clone size, D gene, J gene, CDR3 DNA, CDR3 protein. The D gene is left open where the match is weak. Not all rows give a size; the values are once, few, many and, for expanded clones, a class.

TRBV27	-	TRBD2	TRBJ2-7	TGTGCCAGCAGTTTATTCCTGTGGCGGGAGGGGATCTACGAGCAGTACTTC	CASSLFLWREGIYEQYF
TRBV4-1	-	TRBD2	TRBJ2-2	TGCGCCAGCAGCACCCGGACTAGCGGGAGAAGCACCGGGGAGCTGTTTTTT	CASSTRTSGRSTGELFF
TRBV5-6	-	-	TRBJ2-3	TGTGCCAGCAGCTTCGGGAGAGCCGATACGCAGTATTTT	CASSFGRADTQYF
TRBV24-1	-	TRBD1	TRBJ2-7	TGTGCCACCAGTGATTCCAGGGGGCTTGGGTACTTC	CATSDSRGLGYF
TRBV20-1	-	-	TRBJ2-1	TGCAGTGCTAGTTCTTCAAATGAGCAGTTCTTC	CSASSSNEQFF
TRBV6-6	-	TRBD2	TRBJ2-2	TGTGCCAGCAGTTACCTCAGGCGGGAGGGAACCGGGGAGCTGTTTTTT	CASSYLRREGTGELFF
TRBV5-6	-	TRBD1	TRBJ1-4	TGTGCCAGCAGCTTGGGGACAGGGGTGAGGGAAAAACTGTTTTTT	CASSLGTGVREKLFF
TRBV19	-	-	TRBJ1-1	TGTGCCAGTAGCCATCAGGTGAACACTGAAGCTTTCTTT	CASSHQVNTEAFF
TRBV7-9	-	-	TRBJ2-6	TGTGCCAGCAGCCCCCAAATTGGGGCCAACGTCCTGACTTTC	CASSPQIGANVLTF
TRBV5-4	-	-	TRBJ1-2	TGTGCCAGCAGCACACAAGACAGCTGGGGCTACACCTTC	CASSTQDSWGYTF
TRBV5-4	-	-	TRBJ2-3	TGTGCCAGCAGCTTGGATCAAACTAGCACAGATACGCAGTATTTT	CASSLDQTSTDTQYF
TRBV27	-	-	TRBJ1-2	TGTGCCAGCAGTCCCACGGTCATTGGGACGTATGGCTACACCTTC	CASSPTVIGTYGYTF
TRBV19	-	TRBD2	TRBJ2-5	TGTGCCAGTAGACAACTAGCGGGAGGTGAGACCCAGTACTTC	CASRQLAGGETQYF
TRBV2	-	TRBD2	TRBJ2-1	TGTGCCAGGACGTCTAGCGGGCATGAGCAGTTCTTC	CARTSSGHEQFF
TRBV12-5	-	-	TRBJ2-7	TGTGCTAGTGGTGTATCTAGAAAATACGAGCAGTACTTC	CASGVSRKYEQYF
TRBV3-1/TRBV3-2	-	TRBD1	TRBJ1-1	TGTGCCAGCAGCCAAGGAGGGGGCGGAAGGAACACTGAAGCTTTCTTT	CASSQGGGGRNTEAFF
TRBV2	-	-	TRBJ1-3	TGTGCCAGCAGAGACAATGGAAACACCATATATTTT	CASRDNGNTIYF
TRBV5-5	few	-	TRBJ2-5	TGTGCCAGCAGCTTGGGCCCGGGAGTACTTTTAGAGACCCAGTACTTC	CASSLGPGVLLETQYF
TRBV6-5	-	TRBD1	TRBJ1-1	TGTGCCAGCAGTTCAACCGGGACAGACTTCCTTAGTGCAGCTTTCTTT	CASSSTGTDFLSAAFF
TRBV11-2	few	TRBD2	TRBJ2-3	TGTGCCAGCAGCGTCTCCTACGGCGGGGGATTAGGGATGGGGCAGTATTTT	CASSVSYGGGLGMGQYF
TRBV7-9	-	-	TRBJ1-1	TGTGCCAGCAGCCTATTACCCCCATTCGGGACACAGAACACTGAAGCTTTCTTT	CASSLLPPFGTQNTEAFF
TRBV9	-	-	TRBJ2-2	TGTGCCAGCAGCGCGAGGGGGGCCACCGGGGAGCTGTTTTTT	CASSARGATGELFF
TRBV5-1	-	-	TRBJ1-5	TGCGCCAGCAGCTTATCCGAAGGGCAGCCCCAGCATTTT	CASSLSEGQPQHF
TRBV5-4	-	-	TRBJ1-2	TGTGCCAGCAGCTTGATTGGGTCGGGGCTAAACTATGGCTACACCTTC	CASSLIGSGLNYGYTF
TRBV7-5	-	-	TRBJ2-7	TGTGTCAGAAGCTTAGCGGGCAGTTCCTCCTACGAGCAGTACTTC	CVRSLAGSSSYEQYF